A single sample is the source of the 21 T cell receptor beta chains below, sequenced in a study of PD-L1 blockade in urothelial cancer. Time point reported: peripheral blood 6 weeks after treatment start. Clones were read by immunoSEQ multiplex PCR, and TCRdb kept only the in-frame ones, dropping some. In the table there are some 30,000 clones, roughly three quarters of which are singletons. The input for sequencing was PBMCs, taken around atezolizumab (anti-PD-L1) treatment. Receptors were obtained from a man between 65 and 85 years old with urothelial cancer.

This clone was observed a single time. The chain has TRBV7-9 and TRBJ2-7; D call uncertain. Germline V gene data show CDR1 as SEHNR and CDR2 as FQNEAQ (reference sequence). This CDR3 contains 13 residues. The V gene lost 5 bases and the J gene lost 1 base, with 9 bases spanning the gap. The CDR3 coding sequence is TGTGCCAGCAGCAGCCCCTGGTCCTACGAGCAGTACTTC. Its translation: CASSSPWSYEQYF.

The chain recombines TRBV6-1 with TRBJ1-5, with TRBD1 matching 8 bases. This CDR3 has 15 residues. V dropped 2 bases and J dropped 7; count of bases not matched to a gene: 7. CDR1 is MNHNS and CDR2 is SASEGT in the germline V gene. CDR3 coding DNA: TGTGCCAGCAGTGAAAGGACAGGGATAGGACAGCCCCAGCATTTT. The encoded protein is CASSERTGIGQPQHF.

The chain uses TRBV5-1 and TRBJ2-1; no clear D. The germline V and J ends were trimmed by 1 base and 9 bases, with 11 bases remaining between them. This CDR3 is 13 amino acids long. Germline CDR1 SGHRS, CDR2 YFSETQ. The DNA of the CDR3 is TGCGCCAGCAGCTTGATTGGCGACTTTGAGCAGTTCTTC. Its translation: CASSLIGDFEQFF.

The chain joins TRBV9 to TRBJ2-2, with no clear D. Germline loops: CDR1 SGDLS, CDR2 YYNGEE. The CDR3 has 13 residues. The ends were cut back, 4 bases at V and 4 bases at J, with 8 bases in the middle. Written as DNA, the CDR3 is TGTGCCAGCAGCCCCCCGGTCACCGGGGAGCTGTTTTTT. Protein sequence: CASSPPVTGELFF.

CDR3 bases: TGCGCCAGCAGCTTGCAGGGGGCCAACTATGGCTACACCTTC. The encoded protein is CASSLQGANYGYTF. This sequence joins TRBV5-1 and TRBJ1-2; 8 nucleotides agree with TRBD1. V lost 1 base and J lost 2; bases outside the gene matches: 1. Germline V lookup: CDR1 SGHRS, CDR2 YFSETQ. The CDR3 length is 14 residues.

The rearrangement links TRBV19 to TRBJ2-7; 9 bases line up with TRBD2. Germline trimming cut 2 bases from V and 5 bases from J; bases unmatched to any gene: 10. This CDR3 is 16 amino acids long. Germline CDR1 is LNHDA and CDR2 is SQIVND (reference sequence). The DNA of the CDR3 is TGTGCCAGTAGTATATCAGGTGCTAGCGGGAAGCACGAGCAGTACTTC. Translated, it gives CASSISGASGKHEQYF.

The rearrangement uses TRBV7-8 and TRBJ2-5; the D gene is possibly TRBD1 (6 bases). Germline V gene data show CDR1 as SGHVS and CDR2 as FQNEAQ. The CDR3 runs 15 residues. V lost 5 bases, J lost 4 bases, and 17 bases lay in between. The CDR3 region is CASSRGDISLETQYF. In DNA form, the CDR3 reads TGTGCCAGCAGCCGTGGGGACATTTCTTTAGAGACCCAGTACTTC.

This rearrangement joins TRBV4-2 to TRBJ2-1; possibly TRBD2 for D (6 bases). The CDR3 contains 16 residues. With 6 bases removed from V and 1 base from J, the gap between germline ends came to 16 bases. Germline loops: CDR1 LGHNA, CDR2 YNFKEQ. CDR3 region: CASSAGLARSYNEQFF. The DNA of the CDR3 is TGTGCCAGCAGTGCGGGGCTAGCGCGATCCTACAATGAGCAGTTCTTC.

The CDR3 DNA follows: TGTGCCACTGGACAGGGCCTCTACGAGCAGTACTTC. Translation gives CATGQGLYEQYF. The rearrangement uses TRBV7-9 and TRBJ2-7; 8 nucleotides line up with TRBD1. The CDR3 is made up of 12 amino acids. The germline gives CDR1 SEHNR, CDR2 FQNEAQ (reference sequence). V was clipped by 10 bases and J by 3 bases; unmatched bases: 5.

The chain employs TRBV18 and TRBJ1-4; D not resolved. From germline, CDR1 is KGHSH and CDR2 LQKENI. Between the trimmed V and J ends, which lost 3 bases and 4 bases, there was a span of 9 bases. The length of the CDR3 is 14 residues. CDR3 DNA: TGTGCCAGCTCACCCTTAGGGAGTAATGAAAAACTGTTTTTT. Its protein product is CASSPLGSNEKLFF.

This clone came up a few times. The V gene is TRBV2, the J gene TRBJ1-3; 7 bases agree with TRBD1. Looked up from germline, CDR1 is SNHLY and CDR2 is FYNNEI. This CDR3 spans 16 amino acids. V trimming: 5 bases; J trimming: 0 bases; junction bases outside the gene matches: 7. The CDR3 loop reads CASSLTGPPSGNTIYF. CDR3 bases: TGTGCCAGCAGTCTGACAGGGCCTCCCTCTGGAAACACCATATATTTT.

This clone was detected only once. The chain employs TRBV19 and TRBJ1-3; the D is unclear. Germline CDR1 LNHDA, CDR2 SQIVND (reference sequence). The germline V and J ends were trimmed by 6 bases and 0 bases, with 9 bases remaining between them. This CDR3 is 14 amino acids long. As DNA, the CDR3 is TGTGCCAGTAGGAGCCGTTACTCTGGAAACACCATATATTTT. Protein sequence: CASRSRYSGNTIYF.

J is TRBJ2-1 and V is TRBV7-9, with D possibly TRBD2 on 6 matching bases. The CDR3 consists of 17 residues. Trimming pared 5 bases from V and 5 bases from J, leaving 22 bases between. Germline assignment: CDR1 SEHNR and CDR2 FQNEAQ (reference sequence). DNA for the CDR3: TGTGCCAGCAGCCCCCCCTTTATCCGGGAGAGGAACAATGAGCAGTTCTTC. It is translated as CASSPPFIRERNNEQFF. The full variable domain, completed using reference TRBV7-9 and TRBJ2-1, is DTGVSQNPRHKITKRGQNVTFRCDPISEHNRLYWYRQTLGQGPEFLTYFQNEAQLEKSRLLSDRFSAERPKGSFSTLEIQRTEQGDSAMYLCASSPPFIRERNNEQFFGPGTRLTVL.

In nucleotides, the CDR3 is TGTGCCGGAGAGGGAGGGGGAGGAAGGGAGCAGTACTTC. Encoded protein: CAGEGGGGREQYF. This rearrangement joins TRBV2 to TRBJ2-7; perhaps TRBD2 as D (7 bases). Trimming left V 11 bases short and J 7 bases short, with 21 bases between. Looked up from germline, CDR1 is SNHLY and CDR2 is FYNNEI. CDR3 size: 13 residues.

This clone is classed as medium-sized. The same CDR3 arises from other DNA sequences in this sample as well. The chain recombines TRBV19 with TRBJ2-1; D perhaps matches TRBD2 (5 bases). The length of the CDR3 is 13 residues. Between the trimmed V and J ends, which lost 1 base and 8 bases, there was a span of 9 bases. Germline-derived CDR1 and CDR2 are LNHDA and SQIVND (reference sequence). The CDR3 is CASSIASGDEQFF. CDR3 coding DNA: TGTGCCAGTAGTATAGCAAGCGGCGATGAGCAGTTCTTC.

V is TRBV5-1 and J is TRBJ1-1; perhaps TRBD1 as D (6 bases). V was pared by 7 bases and J by 1 base, with 14 bases between. This CDR3 comprises 14 residues. CDR1 and CDR2 from the germline V gene are SGHRS and YFSETQ. The CDR3, as DNA: TGCGCCAGCGGCCAGGGACACTCGAACACTGAAGCTTTCTTT. Translating gives CASGQGHSNTEAFF.

The V gene is TRBV6-5, the J gene TRBJ2-2; D call uncertain. The V end was cut by 6 bases, the J end by 0 bases, with 11 bases between. The CDR3 loop spans 15 amino acids. Germline values: CDR1 MNHEY, CDR2 SVGAGI. In DNA, the CDR3 is TGTGCCAGCAGGAGACGGGTACCGAACACCGGGGAGCTGTTTTTT. It is translated as CASRRRVPNTGELFF.

The chain uses TRBV5-1 and TRBJ1-2; 8 bases line up with TRBD1. CDR1 SGHRS and CDR2 YFSETQ come from the germline V gene. Germline trimming cut 3 bases from V and 5 bases from J; bases unmatched to any gene: 9. This CDR3 is 15 amino acids long. The CDR3 loop is CASSSRTGIGYGYTF. In nucleotides, the CDR3 is TGCGCCAGCAGCTCCCGGACAGGGATAGGGTATGGCTACACCTTC.

This chain joins TRBV4-3 and TRBJ2-7, with a tentative D call TRBD1 (6 bases). The length of the CDR3 is 15 residues. The germline gives CDR1 LGHNA, CDR2 YSLEER. V was shortened by 2 bases and J by 4 bases, with 15 bases between the two germline ends. CDR3 residues: CASSQLPGQAYEQYF. In nucleotides, the CDR3 is TGCGCCAGCAGCCAACTTCCGGGACAAGCATACGAGCAGTACTTC.

The rearrangement uses TRBV11-1 and TRBJ2-1; 7 nucleotides agree with TRBD2. The CDR3 runs to 15 residues. Germline V CDR1 and CDR2: SGHAT, FQDESV (reference sequence). V lost 2 bases, J lost 6 bases, and 7 bases stayed unmatched. The CDR3 reads CASSLLSSGGNEQFF. DNA of the CDR3: TGTGCCAGCAGCTTATTGAGTTCGGGGGGCAATGAGCAGTTCTTC.

CDR3 protein: CASSSLPGIRVNYEQYF. As DNA, the CDR3 is TGTGCCAGCAGTAGTTTACCGGGGATCCGAGTTAACTACGAGCAGTACTTC. The chain joins TRBV27 to TRBJ2-7; possible D gene TRBD2, 5 bases. V lost 5 bases and J lost 3, with 23 bases in between. CDR1 is MNHEY, CDR2 SMNVEV, per germline (reference sequence). The CDR3 extends over 17 amino acids.